A single sample is the source of the 14 T cell receptor beta chains below, sequenced in a study of cytomegalovirus exposure and HLA in healthy donors. Amplification used 60 Vbeta primers and 13 Jbeta primers. The assay was immunoSEQ multiplex PCR, and TCRdb's table has in-frame clones only and misses some. The sample consists of approximately 190,000 clones, 80% to 85% of them appearing once. Sequenced input: PBMCs. The receptor set was obtained from a woman aged 45-65 years in good health and CMV-seropositive.

A note on this clone: Germline and junction disagree at one end, which may indicate a read error. The chain has TRBV11-2 and TRBJ1-1; 7 bases align to TRBD1. The length of the CDR3 is 17 residues. Germline loops: CDR1 SGHAT, CDR2 FQNNGV. CDR3 nucleotides: TGTGCCAGCAGTTTAGGGGGCGCCGGCCTCATGAACACTGAAGCTTTCTTT. As protein: CASSLGGAGLMNTEAFF.

V is TRBV9 and J is TRBJ2-1; 10 bases are a match to TRBD1. The junction had 6 bases not matched to a gene; V was cut back by 0 bases and J by 9 bases. Germline CDR1 and CDR2: SGDLS and YYNGEE. This CDR3 spans 15 amino acids. DNA of the CDR3: TGTGCCAGCAGCGTAGAAGGGACAGGGGTTGGTGAGCAGTTCTTC. Protein product: CASSVEGTGVGEQFF.

V usage is TRBV18 and J usage is TRBJ1-6; a possible D gene is TRBD1 (6 bases). V lost 4 bases, J lost 7 bases, and 11 bases lay in between. Per germline, CDR1 KGHSH and CDR2 LQKENI. The CDR3 is 14 amino acids. The CDR3 loop reads CASSQGQKNSPLHF. CDR3 coding DNA: TGTGCCAGCTCACAAGGACAGAAAAATTCACCCCTCCACTTT.

The V gene is TRBV5-6, the J gene TRBJ1-2; no reliable D call. The CDR3 length is 13 residues. CDR1 and CDR2 (germline): SGHDT, YYEEEE. V lost 0 bases and J 6 bases, leaving 9 bases between the germline ends. The CDR3 DNA is TGTGCCAGCAGCTTGGTTGGAGAGGATGGCTACACCTTC. Protein sequence: CASSLVGEDGYTF.

J is TRBJ2-3 and V is TRBV5-1, with 16 bases aligning to TRBD2. V shed 4 bases and J 3 bases; nucleotides not matched to a gene: 8. The CDR3 totals 18 residues. Germline V gives CDR1 SGHRS, CDR2 YFSETQ. The CDR3 bases are TGCGCCAGCAGCACGGGACTAGCGGGAGGGCGAGGGACAGATACGCAGTATTTT. Protein product: CASSTGLAGGRGTDTQYF.

The chain employs TRBV5-1 and TRBJ1-2; D unclear. Germline V gene data show CDR1 as SGHRS and CDR2 as YFSETQ. The CDR3 extends over 13 amino acids. Trimming pared 4 bases from V and 3 bases from J, leaving 10 bases between. CDR3 residues: CASSPVGDYGYTF. DNA of the CDR3: TGCGCCAGCAGCCCGGTCGGGGACTATGGCTACACCTTC.

This clone was seen a handful of times. J is TRBJ1-1 and V is TRBV2, with D maybe TRBD1 (6 bases). This CDR3 is built from 13 residues. The V gene's germline CDR1 is SNHLY and CDR2 FYNNEI. V was shortened by 7 bases and J by 4 bases, with 13 bases between the two germline ends. The CDR3 loop reads CASKYTGSTEAFF. For the CDR3, the DNA is TGTGCCAGCAAATACACAGGGAGCACTGAAGCTTTCTTT.

The chain couples TRBV4-3 to TRBJ2-5; 9 nucleotides agree with TRBD2. The CDR3 is 17 amino acids. V shed 4 bases and J 5 bases; nucleotides not matched to a gene: 14. Germline-derived CDR1 and CDR2 are LGHNA and YSLEER. The CDR3 DNA is TGCGCCAGCAGCCGAGCTACTAGCGGGCAGATAGGGGAGACCCAGTACTTC. It translates to CASSRATSGQIGETQYF.

The chain has TRBV10-3 and TRBJ2-3, with TRBD2 identical over 7 bases. The CDR3 consists of 16 residues. J lost 2 bases, V lost 0 bases, and 5 bases had no gene match. Looked up from germline, CDR1 is ENHRY and CDR2 is SYGVKD. In DNA form, the CDR3 reads TGTGCCATCAGTGAGTCTGGGGGGGGAACCACAGATACGCAGTATTTT. Translation gives CAISESGGGTTDTQYF.

The chain couples TRBV7-9 to TRBJ1-4; perhaps TRBD1 as D (6 bases). Trimming shortened V by 2 bases and J by 8 bases, and 12 bases separated the two germline ends. This CDR3 contains 14 residues. Germline V gene sequence: CDR1 SEHNR, CDR2 FQNEAQ (reference sequence). The CDR3 coding sequence is TGTGCCAGCAGCTTATATTCAGGGGAAGAAAAACTGTTTTTT. Translated: CASSLYSGEEKLFF. The variable domain in full, with the rest retrieved from reference TRBV7-9 and TRBJ1-4, is DTGVSQNPRHKITKRGQNVTFRCDPISEHNRLYWYRQTLGQGPEFLTYFQNEAQLEKSRLLSDRFSAERPKGSFSTLEIQRTEQGDSAMYLCASSLYSGEEKLFFGSGTQLSVL.

The table lists this clone with a few counts. The gene calls are TRBV10-3 and TRBJ2-3, with 8 bases identical to TRBD2. Trimming at V came to 4 bases and at J to 2 bases, leaving 5 bases not matched to a gene. The CDR3 is 15 amino acids. Germline V gene sequence: CDR1 ENHRY, CDR2 SYGVKD. CDR3 sequence: CAISVSSGYTDTQYF. CDR3 DNA: TGTGCCATCAGTGTGTCTAGCGGGTACACAGATACGCAGTATTTT.

V gene TRBV10-2 combines with J gene TRBJ2-5; 7 nucleotides match TRBD2. V shed 6 bases and J 1 base; nucleotides not matched to a gene: 5. CDR3 length equals 14 residues. Germline assignment: CDR1 WSHSY and CDR2 SAAADI. Here the CDR3 reads CASRFGLGQETQYF. CDR3 nucleotide sequence: TGCGCCAGCAGATTTGGACTAGGCCAAGAGACCCAGTACTTC.

This clone was observed a few times. The V call is TRBV4-1, the J call TRBJ2-3, with TRBD2 matching 8 bases. Germline loops: CDR1 MGHRA, CDR2 YSYEKL. With V trimmed by 3 bases and J by 5 bases, 7 bases remained unmatched. CDR3 length: 15 residues. The CDR3 region has the DNA TGCGCCAGCAGCCAGCCGGGACTAGGGGGAGATACGCAGTATTTT. Translating it yields CASSQPGLGGDTQYF.

Written as DNA, the CDR3 is TGTGCCAGCAGAACCGGGACAGGGGGTCAGCCCCAGCATTTT. It yields the protein CASRTGTGGQPQHF. The chain has TRBV27 and TRBJ1-5; TRBD1 matches 11 bases. The CDR3 runs 14 residues. V trimming: 6 bases; J trimming: 6 bases; junction bases outside the gene matches: 4. Germline CDR1 reads MNHEY; CDR2 reads SMNVEV (reference sequence).